This T cell receptor beta chain derives from a study of patients and donors after allogeneic stem cell transplantation. TCRdb redid the calling of the RT-PCR reads with MiXCR, one entry per CDR3 protein. The sample comprises approximately 410,000 distinct CDR3 sequences, approximately 16% of which are singletons, and 6.5% to 7.5% rests with the top ten. This clonotype was seen only a few times. The CDR3 loop spans 14 amino acids. Germline lookup yields CDR1 SEHNR and CDR2 FQNEAQ (reference sequence). V lost 1 base to trimming and J lost 2 bases, with 7 bases between them. This sequence originates from a human donor who was either an allogeneic HSCT recipient or a stem cell or donor lymphocyte infusion donor (not recorded which). It is not recorded whose cells these are; they may come from a transplant donor. The chain combines TRBV7-9 with TRBJ2-3, with D hard to call. The specimen sequenced was blood, either unsorted or a sorted T cell fraction (not recorded which). Here the CDR3 reads CASSLVVATDTQYF. Here the CDR3 DNA reads TGTGCCAGCAGCTTAGTGGTCGCCACAGATACGCAGTATTTT.